These 25 T cell receptor beta chains were all obtained from the same sample, sequenced in a study of blood T cell repertoires in COVID-19. Using immunoSEQ multiplex PCR, the repertoire was profiled, and TCRdb retains in-frame clones only, with some absent. The data hold around 300,000 clones, with around 86% observed a single time. Specimen: peripheral blood. The receptors shown here come from a man in his fifties with acute or convalescent COVID-19.

The chain combines TRBV6-9 with TRBJ2-7, with D tentatively TRBD2 (7 bases). CDR1 is MNHGY, CDR2 SVAAGI, per germline. This CDR3 has 11 residues. Trimming removed 5 bases from V and 9 bases from J, with 11 bases in between. The CDR3 loop is CASSRGARQYF. The CDR3 coding sequence is TGTGCCAGCAGTCGGGGGGCACGGCAGTACTTC.

The V call is TRBV18, the J call TRBJ2-3, with 7 bases matching TRBD2. There are 15 residues in the CDR3. The germline CDR1 and CDR2 sequences are KGHSH and LQKENI. The V gene end was trimmed by 3 bases and the J gene end by 1 base; junction bases not matched to a gene: 4. The CDR3: CASSPLGGGTDTQYF. Here the CDR3 DNA reads TGTGCCAGCTCACCCCTTGGGGGGGGCACAGATACGCAGTATTTT.

V and J are TRBV6-6 and TRBJ1-6; 9 nucleotides line up with TRBD1. The CDR3 is made up of 14 amino acids. Germline V gives CDR1 MNHNY, CDR2 SVGAGI (reference sequence). V shed 6 bases and J 9 bases; nucleotides not matched to a gene: 6. The CDR3 sequence: CASRRDREGSPLHF. DNA for the CDR3: TGTGCCAGCAGGCGGGACAGGGAGGGTTCACCCCTCCACTTT.

This clone was observed a single time. V gene TRBV5-1 combines with J gene TRBJ2-5; D is perhaps TRBD2 (6 bases). The CDR3 is 14 residues long. Germline CDR1 SGHRS, CDR2 YFSETQ. Trimming removed 4 bases from V and 5 bases from J, with 15 bases in between. The chain's CDR3 is CASSIPGGDETQYF. The CDR3 nucleotides are TGCGCCAGCAGCATCCCCGGCGGGGATGAGACCCAGTACTTC.

This clone was seen a single time. V gene TRBV9 combines with J gene TRBJ2-7; 10 bases align to TRBD1. The CDR3 has 15 residues. The junction had 4 bases not matched to a gene; V was cut back by 0 bases and J by 4 bases. CDR1 is SGDLS and CDR2 is YYNGEE in the germline V gene. The CDR3 here is CASSVGTGGLYEQYF. The DNA of the CDR3 is TGTGCCAGCAGCGTAGGGACAGGGGGATTATACGAGCAGTACTTC.

The genes are TRBV6-5 and TRBJ1-2; possible D gene TRBD1, 6 bases. Germline-derived CDR1 and CDR2 are MNHEY and SVGAGI. The CDR3 totals 14 residues. V was shortened by 5 bases and J by 4 bases, with 14 bases between the two germline ends. The CDR3 DNA follows: TGTGCCAGCAGTAGGGGGGAGGGGGGCTATGGCTACACCTTC. Protein: CASSRGEGGYGYTF.

V is TRBV11-3 and J is TRBJ1-1; D gene unclear. The CDR3 is made up of 17 amino acids. CDR1 is SGHNT, CDR2 YENEEA, per germline. Trimming stripped 0 bases from V and 1 base from J, with 15 bases between. As DNA, the CDR3 is TGTGCCAGCAGCTTAGAAGGCTCGCCAGAGGGGAACACTGAAGCTTTCTTT. It yields the protein CASSLEGSPEGNTEAFF.

V gene TRBV9 combines with J gene TRBJ2-5; 8 bases align to TRBD2. Trimming at V came to 3 bases and at J to 5 bases, leaving 12 bases not matched to a gene. From germline, CDR1 is SGDLS and CDR2 YYNGEE. The CDR3 is made up of 16 amino acids. This CDR3 reads CASSESGRAGVETQYF. The CDR3 DNA sequence: TGTGCCAGCAGCGAAAGCGGAAGAGCGGGGGTGGAGACCCAGTACTTC.

J is TRBJ1-1 and V is TRBV19, with D unresolved. V lost 2 bases and J 1 base, leaving 5 bases between the germline ends. The CDR3 contains 13 residues. The germline CDR1 and CDR2 sequences are LNHDA and SQIVND (reference sequence). The CDR3 sequence: CASSIRANTEAFF. DNA of the CDR3: TGTGCCAGTAGTATAAGAGCGAACACTGAAGCTTTCTTT.

The V and J genes are TRBV6-2 or TRBV6-3 and TRBJ2-7; TRBD1 aligns across 8 bases. The CDR3 runs 14 residues. Germline V CDR1 and CDR2: MNHEY, SVGEGT. V lost 4 bases and J lost 6; bases outside the gene matches: 8. As DNA, the CDR3 is TGTGCCAGCAGTTCCGGTCAGGGGGCTTTCGAGCAGTACTTC. It codes for CASSSGQGAFEQYF.

The chain combines TRBV11-3 with TRBJ2-1; 8 bases fit TRBD1. The germline V gene encodes CDR1 SGHNT and CDR2 YENEEA. The CDR3 runs 13 residues. J lost 4 bases, V lost 8 bases, and 4 bases had no gene match. The DNA of the CDR3 is TGTGCCAGCGGACAGGGATCGTACAATGAGCAGTTCTTC. Translating it yields CASGQGSYNEQFF.

The chain recombines TRBV28 with TRBJ1-2; 10 bases are a match to TRBD1. Germline values: CDR1 MDHEN, CDR2 SYDVKM. The CDR3 has 17 residues. J was trimmed by 8 bases and V by 1 base; bases with no gene match: 13. The CDR3 here is CASSLYRQGANSRGYTF. For the CDR3, the DNA is TGTGCCAGCAGTTTATACCGACAGGGGGCGAACTCCAGGGGCTACACCTTC.

V gene TRBV5-6 combines with J gene TRBJ2-7; D is ambiguous. The V gene's germline CDR1 is SGHDT and CDR2 YYEEEE. Trimming pared 2 bases from V and 4 bases from J, leaving 7 bases between. The CDR3 sequence is 12 residues long. The CDR3 loop reads CASSFGDYEQYF. For the CDR3, the DNA is TGTGCCAGCAGCTTCGGAGATTACGAGCAGTACTTC.

The chain recombines TRBV7-2 with TRBJ1-6; D is perhaps TRBD1 (6 bases). Trimming shortened V by 1 base and J by 15 bases, and 10 bases separated the two germline ends. Germline V gene data show CDR1 as SGHTA and CDR2 as FQGNSA. The CDR3 consists of 12 residues. In DNA, the CDR3 is TGTGCCAGCAGCTTAGGGACAGATGACCTCCACTTT. Translating it yields CASSLGTDDLHF.

The rearrangement uses TRBV24-1 and TRBJ2-2; 7 nucleotides align to TRBD1. The ends lost 5 bases at V and 1 base at J; junction bases unmatched: 9. The germline V gene encodes CDR1 KGHDR and CDR2 SFDVKD. There are 17 residues in the CDR3. The CDR3 nucleotides read TGTGCCACCAGTGCCTCGACAGGGTCGATGAACACCGGGGAGCTGTTTTTT. Translation gives CATSASTGSMNTGELFF.

The gene calls are TRBV15 and TRBJ1-4, with TRBD1 identical over 9 bases. The germline gives CDR1 LNHNV, CDR2 YYDKDF (reference sequence). J lost 8 bases, V lost 1 base, and 8 bases had no gene match. The CDR3 has 16 amino acids. The CDR3 spells CATSRVEGQGREKLFF. CDR3 bases: TGTGCCACCAGCAGAGTGGAGGGACAGGGAAGAGAAAAACTGTTTTTT.

This sequence joins TRBV20-1 and TRBJ2-5; TRBD1 aligns across 9 bases. The CDR3 spans 17 residues. The trim removed 3 bases at V and 3 bases at J, leaving 14 bases unmatched. Germline lookup yields CDR1 DFQATT and CDR2 SNEGSKA (reference sequence). DNA of the CDR3: TGCAGTGCTAGTACCGGGACAGGGAATGGACCCAAAGAGACCCAGTACTTC. Translation gives CSASTGTGNGPKETQYF.

The CDR3 sequence: CASSLAGQEAFF. The CDR3 DNA reads as TGCGCCAGCAGCTTGGCCGGACAGGAGGCTTTCTTT. The V call is TRBV5-1, the J call TRBJ1-1, with TRBD1 matching over 7 bases. V gave up 0 bases and J gave up 11 bases; unmatched junction bases: 4. Germline-derived CDR1 and CDR2 are SGHRS and YFSETQ. The CDR3 runs 12 residues.

The rearrangement joins TRBV2 to TRBJ1-1; D gene uncertain. The germline CDR1 and CDR2 sequences are SNHLY and FYNNEI. This CDR3 is 13 amino acids long. The V end was cut by 6 bases, the J end by 1 base, with 9 bases between. The CDR3 protein is CASSPEQNTEAFF. CDR3 DNA: TGTGCCAGCAGCCCAGAACAGAACACTGAAGCTTTCTTT.

This clone is a singleton in its sample. This chain connects TRBV7-9 to TRBJ1-2; D perhaps matches TRBD1 (6 bases). The CDR3 is made up of 12 amino acids. Germline V gene sequence: CDR1 SEHNR, CDR2 FQNEAQ (reference sequence). Between the trimmed V and J ends, which lost 4 bases and 5 bases, there was a span of 8 bases. The CDR3 DNA is TGTGCCAGCAGCTCCGGGACATATGGCTACACCTTC. Protein product: CASSSGTYGYTF.

About this clone: Other DNA sequences in this sample translate to the same CDR3. The CDR3 loop is CASSQGGGNTEAFF. CDR3 DNA: TGTGCCAGCAGCCAAGGGGGGGGGAACACTGAAGCTTTCTTT. The chain has TRBV3-1 (or the pseudogene TRBV3-2) and TRBJ1-1; tentative D call: TRBD1 (5 bases). Trimming took off 1 base at V and 1 base at J, with 7 bases between the two ends. Germline values: CDR1 LGHDT, CDR2 YNNKEL (reference sequence). The CDR3 spans 14 residues.

The chain has TRBV19 and TRBJ1-1; possibly TRBD1 for D (6 bases). V lost 4 bases, J lost 4 bases, and 13 bases lay in between. This CDR3 contains 14 residues. The germline CDR1 and CDR2 sequences are LNHDA and SQIVND (reference sequence). DNA for the CDR3: TGTGCCAGTAGTACCCCTCGAGGGGGCACTGAAGCTTTCTTT. Its protein is CASSTPRGGTEAFF.

V gene TRBV3-1 (or the pseudogene TRBV3-2) combines with J gene TRBJ2-3, with D possibly being TRBD2 (5 bases). Germline V CDR1 and CDR2: LGHDT, YNNKEL (reference sequence). V was clipped by 3 bases and J by 4 bases, with 8 bases between them. The CDR3 consists of 13 residues. This CDR3 reads CASSQGAADTQYF. The CDR3 DNA is TGTGCCAGCAGCCAGGGAGCGGCAGATACGCAGTATTTT.

The chain carries TRBV10-3 and TRBJ2-3; D unclear. There are 15 residues in the CDR3. From germline, CDR1 is ENHRY and CDR2 SYGVKD. Trimming left V 2 bases short and J 2 bases short, with 11 bases between. The CDR3 spells CAISEPTINTDTQYF. CDR3 sequence (DNA): TGTGCCATCAGTGAGCCCACAATTAACACAGATACGCAGTATTTT.

The chain joins TRBV19 to TRBJ1-1; D is uncertain. Per the germline V gene, CDR1 is LNHDA and CDR2 is SQIVND (reference sequence). The CDR3 runs to 12 residues. V was cut by 2 bases and J by 11 bases, with 12 bases left in between. The CDR3 DNA is TGTGCCAGTAGTATATTGGCTAGCGGGGCTTTCTTT. This codes for CASSILASGAFF.